Listed here is a single T cell receptor beta chain. Under the authors' procedure: Estimation of nucleated cell counts relied on the amplification of reference gene primers. TCRdb keeps only in-frame clones here, not all; method: immunoSEQ multiplex PCR. The V and J calls and clone size come from that table; D and trimming were worked out from the DNA. The sample comprises roughly 300,000 clones, 75% to 95% of which are singletons, and about 7% rests with the top ten. The sample comes from a study of blood T cell repertoires in COVID-19. Seattle's enrolled individuals joined amid active infection and were then monitored longitudinally. Looked up from germline, CDR1 is MNHEY and CDR2 is SVGAGI. Trimming took 6 bases from V and 7 from J; bases not matched to a gene: 10. The CDR3 totals 15 residues.

This chain connects TRBV6-5 to TRBJ2-7; 12 bases align to TRBD1. The TCR originated in a young woman with COVID-19, enrolled during active disease. The source material was peripheral blood. The CDR3 DNA reads as TGTGCCAGCAGGTCCCGGGACAGGGGGCACTTGGAGCAGTACTTC. Protein: CASRSRDRGHLEQYF.